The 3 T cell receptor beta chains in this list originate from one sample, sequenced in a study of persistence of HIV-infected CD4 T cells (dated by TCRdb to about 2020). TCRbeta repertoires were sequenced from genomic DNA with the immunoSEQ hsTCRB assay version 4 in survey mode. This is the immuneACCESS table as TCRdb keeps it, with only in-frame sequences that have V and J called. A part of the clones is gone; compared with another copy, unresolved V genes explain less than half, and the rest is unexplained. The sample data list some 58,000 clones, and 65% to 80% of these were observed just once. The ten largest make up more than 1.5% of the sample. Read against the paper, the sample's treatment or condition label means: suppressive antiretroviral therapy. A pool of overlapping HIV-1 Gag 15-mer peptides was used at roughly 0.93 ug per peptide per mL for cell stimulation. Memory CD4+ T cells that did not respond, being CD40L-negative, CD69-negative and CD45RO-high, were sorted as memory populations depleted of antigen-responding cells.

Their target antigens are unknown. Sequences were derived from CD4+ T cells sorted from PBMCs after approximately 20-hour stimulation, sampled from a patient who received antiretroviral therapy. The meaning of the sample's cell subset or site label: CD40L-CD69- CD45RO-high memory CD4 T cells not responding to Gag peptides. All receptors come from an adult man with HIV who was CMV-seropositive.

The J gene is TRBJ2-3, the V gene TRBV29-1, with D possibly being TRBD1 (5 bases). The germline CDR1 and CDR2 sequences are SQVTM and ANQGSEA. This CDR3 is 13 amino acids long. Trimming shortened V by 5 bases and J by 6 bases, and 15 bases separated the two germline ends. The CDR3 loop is CSVLRGQVDTQYF. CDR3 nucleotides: TGCAGCGTTCTAAGGGGCCAGGTGGATACGCAGTATTTT.

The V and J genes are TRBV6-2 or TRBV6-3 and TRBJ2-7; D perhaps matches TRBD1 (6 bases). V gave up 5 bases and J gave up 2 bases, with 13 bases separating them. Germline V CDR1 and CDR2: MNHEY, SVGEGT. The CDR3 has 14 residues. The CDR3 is CASSLGTPPYEQYF. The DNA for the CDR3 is TGTGCCAGCAGTCTCGGGACACCACCCTACGAGCAGTACTTC.

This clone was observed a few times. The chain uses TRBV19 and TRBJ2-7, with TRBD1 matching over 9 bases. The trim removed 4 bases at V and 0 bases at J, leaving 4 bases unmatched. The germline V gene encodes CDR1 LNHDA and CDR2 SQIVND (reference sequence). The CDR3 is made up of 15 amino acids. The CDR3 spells CASSTGQGSSYEQYF. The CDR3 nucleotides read TGTGCCAGTAGTACCGGACAGGGGAGCTCCTACGAGCAGTACTTC.